A single sample gave rise to the 5 T cell receptor beta chains below, sequenced in a study of PD-1 blockade in classical Hodgkin lymphoma. Regarding time point: cycle 4 day 1 (C4D1), after 5 to 7 weeks of nivolumab. There was relapse after autologous stem cell transplantation in every patient, and there was variation in brentuximab vedotin exposure. With magnetic negative selection, CD4+ T cells were purified from PBMCs that had been thawed. Here immunoSEQ multiplex PCR was the method, and the copy in TCRdb shows in-frame clones only, minus some. Among around 25,000 clones listed, around 80% were seen once. Here the sequenced sample was CD4+ T cells from blood, taken before the fourth cycle of nivolumab. The receptors stem from a human donor with classical Hodgkin lymphoma.

This clone was seen just once. The chain links TRBV7-9 to TRBJ1-2; D perhaps matches TRBD1 (5 bases). Germline CDR1 and CDR2: SEHNR and FQNEAQ (reference sequence). The CDR3 sequence is 14 residues long. Deletions cut 4 bases from V and 6 bases from J, with 15 bases between. CDR3 in DNA: TGTGCCAGCAGCTCTAGCGGGGGAATCGATGGCTACACCTTC. Residues: CASSSSGGIDGYTF.

The chain links TRBV29-1 to TRBJ2-2; 7 bases are a match to TRBD2. J lost 5 bases, V lost 6 bases, and 9 bases had no gene match. There are 14 residues in the CDR3. Germline CDR1 is SQVTM and CDR2 is ANQGSEA. This CDR3 is CSVAYGGWTGELFF. The DNA for the CDR3 is TGCAGCGTCGCGTACGGGGGGTGGACCGGGGAGCTGTTTTTT.

This chain links TRBV7-2 with TRBJ1-6; D is unresolved. This CDR3 spans 14 amino acids. CDR1 and CDR2 (germline): SGHTA, FQGNSA. Deletions cut 7 bases from V and 10 bases from J, with 17 bases between. The CDR3 spells CASTRAGSVSPLHF. DNA for the CDR3: TGTGCCAGCACCCGAGCAGGCTCGGTCTCACCCCTCCACTTT.

This chain connects TRBV7-9 to TRBJ2-3, with TRBD1 identical over 8 bases. Trimming cost V 1 base and J 5 bases; bases outside gene matches: 14. The CDR3 length is 18 residues. CDR1 and CDR2 from the germline V gene are SEHNR and FQNEAQ (reference sequence). This CDR3 reads CASSLVPRTGLEGDTQYF. The CDR3 region has the DNA TGTGCCAGCAGCTTAGTTCCCCGGACAGGGCTGGAGGGAGATACGCAGTATTTT.

This clone is a singleton in its sample. Here the CDR3 reads CASSYSGGADSPLHF. DNA for the CDR3: TGTGCCAGCAGTTACTCGGGAGGGGCCGACTCACCCCTCCACTTT. V and J are TRBV6-6 and TRBJ1-6, with a tentative D call TRBD1 (5 bases). Trimming stripped 0 bases from V and 10 bases from J, with 13 bases between. CDR1 is MNHNY, CDR2 SVGAGI, per germline (reference sequence). CDR3 length: 15 residues.